Following are 5 T cell receptor beta chains from one sample sequenced in a study of vaccination and CD4 T cells after COVID-19. Treatment specified: roughly 11-day PBMC culture with coronavirus spike peptide pools or control peptides (ViraFEST assay). Sequenced with the Oncomine TCR Beta short-read assay was DNA taken from cultured CD4+ T cells. TCRdb itself ran the PCR reads through MiXCR, one entry per CDR3 protein. The data show under 20,000 distinct CDR3 sequences, approximately 37% seen once. These receptors have no known antigen. Sequencing was performed on cultured CD4+ T cells from blood. All receptors derive from a human donor with COVID-19.

This clonotype was seen only a few times. J is TRBJ2-3 and V is TRBV6-1; D is ambiguous. Germline V gene lookup returns CDR1 MNHNS and CDR2 SASEGT. Trimming shortened V by 6 bases and J by 11 bases, and 12 bases separated the two germline ends. This CDR3 has 11 residues. The chain's CDR3 is CASRAIRVQYF. The DNA of the CDR3 is TGTGCCAGCAGGGCGATCCGGGTGCAGTATTTT.

The chain joins TRBV28 to TRBJ1-2; TRBD1 aligns across 9 bases. Per germline, CDR1 MDHEN and CDR2 SYDVKM. Trimming removed 7 bases from V and 3 bases from J; junction bases left unmatched: 9. CDR3 size: 15 residues. DNA for the CDR3: TGTGCCAGCATCCTAGGGGGACAGGGATACTATGGCTACACCTTC. Translating gives CASILGGQGYYGYTF.

This chain connects TRBV6-1 to TRBJ1-1; 7 nucleotides match TRBD1. The CDR3 is made up of 14 amino acids. CDR1 MNHNS and CDR2 SASEGT come from the germline V gene. V shed 8 bases and J 5 bases; nucleotides not matched to a gene: 11. The CDR3 reads CASREGARGTEAFF. The CDR3 DNA follows: TGTGCCAGCCGAGAGGGGGCTCGGGGTACTGAAGCTTTCTTT.

The chain is built from TRBV15 and TRBJ2-3, with 8 bases matching TRBD2. Germline V gives CDR1 LNHNV, CDR2 YYDKDF (reference sequence). This CDR3 has 14 residues. Trimming at V came to 11 bases and at J to 3 bases, leaving 10 bases not matched to a gene. DNA of the CDR3: TGTGCCGCCTCCGGGGGGGGCACGACAGATACGCAGTATTTT. Its translation is CAASGGGTTDTQYF.

The chain couples TRBV5-1 to TRBJ1-3; D perhaps matches TRBD1 (6 bases). Trimming stripped 3 bases from V and 3 bases from J, with 10 bases between. CDR1 and CDR2 from the germline V gene are SGHRS and YFSETQ. This CDR3 has 14 amino acids. CDR3 residues: CASSSGEIGNTIYF. The CDR3 DNA reads as TGCGCCAGCAGCTCAGGGGAAATTGGAAACACCATATATTTT.